This T cell receptor (beta chain) originates from a study of blood T cell repertoires in COVID-19. The CDR3 consists of 11 residues. V lost 5 bases and J lost 5, with 6 bases in between. Germline CDR1 is SGHTA and CDR2 is FQGNSA. Original handling: Scientists estimated how many nucleated cells there were by amplifying reference gene primers. TCRdb's copy holds only in-frame clones and misses some; the assay was immunoSEQ multiplex PCR. The V and J calls and the clone size are those of that table, but D and trimming were determined from the DNA. The sample carries approximately 110,000 clones, about four fifths recorded once.

This sequence was found in a woman aged 40-49 years with acute or convalescent COVID-19. The material sequenced was peripheral blood. The V gene is TRBV7-2, the J gene TRBJ2-5, with unresolved D. The DNA of the CDR3 is TGTGCCAGCAGCCCTCGGGAGACCCAGTACTTC. It codes for CASSPRETQYF.